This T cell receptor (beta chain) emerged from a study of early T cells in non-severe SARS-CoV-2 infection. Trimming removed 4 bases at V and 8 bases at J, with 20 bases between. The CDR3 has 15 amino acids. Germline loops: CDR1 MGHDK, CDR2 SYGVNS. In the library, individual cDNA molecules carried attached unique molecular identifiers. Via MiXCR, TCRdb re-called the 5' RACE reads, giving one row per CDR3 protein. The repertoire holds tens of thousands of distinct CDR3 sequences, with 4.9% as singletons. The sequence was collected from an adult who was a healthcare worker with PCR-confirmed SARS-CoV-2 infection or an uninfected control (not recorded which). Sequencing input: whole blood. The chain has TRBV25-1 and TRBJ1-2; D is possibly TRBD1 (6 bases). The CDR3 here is CASSVEGELQAGYTF. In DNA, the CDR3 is TGTGCCAGCAGTGTGGAGGGGGAACTCCAGGCCGGCTACACCTTC.